The count of the clone carrying this T cell receptor beta chain is one. The data were taken from a study of CD8 T cells in Susac syndrome. All included Susac syndrome patients satisfied recently defined diagnostic criteria for definite or probable disease. Through negative isolation, CD4+ and CD8+ T cells were obtained, while TEMRA cells were enriched using FACS. A quantity of roughly 0.5 to 1 ug RNA underwent reverse transcription using random hexamers. TCRdb independently ran MiXCR on the immunoSEQ multiplex PCR reads; one entry per CDR3 protein. Of more than 95,000 distinct CDR3 sequences listed, approximately 96% are singletons. V was pared by 4 bases and J by 4 bases, with 19 bases between. CDR1 and CDR2 (germline): SGHVS, FNYEAQ. The CDR3 totals 16 residues.

Specimen: CD8+ T cells from PBMCs. This TCR was sampled from a human donor with Susac syndrome. The chain is built from TRBV7-6 and TRBJ1-2; D may be TRBD1 (6 bases). This chain's CDR3 is CASSSAFNRVSYGYTF. The CDR3 DNA follows: TGTGCCAGCAGCTCGGCATTTAACAGGGTTTCCTATGGCTACACCTTC.